Given below is one TCR beta chain in context. Its antigen specificity is not known. No much larger clone exists at a distance of one base, and base qualities are not known. The treatment or condition label on this specimen signifies: oral pan-JAK inhibitor, 5-10 mg twice daily. Lesional scalp punch biopsies and peripheral blood were collected from alopecia areata patients. PBMCs were isolated by density centrifugation and stained for CD3, CD4 and CD8, after which CD4+ and CD8+ T cells were sorted on a FACSAria. The sample originates from a study of CD8+ T cells in alopecia areata (dated by TCRdb to 2017 to 2018). A note on the overall study: The treated patients, all with moderate-to-severe alopecia areata, were enrolled in an open-label pilot trial of oral tofacitinib given at 5 to 10 mg twice daily. Human TCRbeta sequencing covered scalp tissue and sorted CD4+ and CD8+ peripheral blood T cells from patchy and totalis/universalis alopecia areata patients and healthy controls. Scalp clonality was compared among normal scalp (n=4), patchy alopecia areata scalp (n=8), and alopecia totalis/universalis scalp (n=8). Biopsies were taken from tofacitinib-treated patients at baseline and at 4 and 24 weeks of treatment, and a later scalp biopsy was taken in several of the tofacitinib-treated patients. High-throughput TCRbeta sequencing was used to examine T cell clonal expansion in alopecia areata in both the C3H/HeJ mouse model and human patients. TCRbeta CDR3 regions were amplified by immunoSEQ multiplex PCR with 35 Vbeta forward and 13 Jbeta reverse primers. RNA came from the PAXgene miRNA kit for fixed scalp, the miRNeasy kit for PBMCs, and the RNeasy kit for mouse skin. Tofacitinib was administered for 6 to 18 months, and 6 months of follow-up off drug were then conducted to assess delayed response and recurrence. For the treated patients, the SALT score, which quantifies what percentage of scalp surface area is affected, served as the measure of disease severity. Study-wide findings and limitations: Unlike mouse skin, which is dominated by gammadelta T cells, normal human skin has resident alphabeta T cells that are also sequenced, and this complicates analysis of the scalp TCR repertoire. Scalp clonality and the number of expanded CD8+ clones among the top 100 scalp clones were significantly decreased by tofacitinib. During tofacitinib treatment, many expanded lesional clones remained in scalp and blood, and this persistence may partly explain relapse after treatment is stopped. Because the treated cohort was small and had only one nonresponder, larger studies are needed to examine links between baseline CD8+ expansion and response. Shared TCR sequences between patients were less evident than in mice, which may be partly attributable to HLA diversity in the patient population. Compared with normal scalp, lesional scalp had higher clonality and more expanded CD8+ clones, particularly in alopecia totalis/universalis, a pattern that suggests antigenic drive.

The CDR3 spans 17 residues, from the cysteine through the phenylalanine. Left in the record is the CDR3 DNA by itself, 51 bases read in frame from the first base. V has 3 bases trimmed and J has 1 base trimmed; junction bases matching no gene number 9. The germline V gene specifies MGHRA as CDR1 and YSYEKL as CDR2. Library generation was performed with the immunoSEQ multiplex PCR assay. To provide template for TCR sequencing, every sample had RNA extracted and reverse transcribed into cDNA. First-strand cDNA was synthesized with SuperScript III using a 2:1 mix of oligo-dT and random hexamers. A synthetic immune receptor repertoire was used to assess amplification bias, and residual bias was removed computationally. The original pipeline was this. After raw reads were preprocessed to remove errors, the CDR3 was defined following IMGT conventions as running from the conserved cysteine to phenylalanine. To get clonality, Shannon entropy was normalized by log2 of the number of productive unique TCRs and the result was subtracted from 1. Scalp TCRbeta sequences were cross-referenced with sorted blood CD4 and CD8 repertoires so that the CD4 or CD8 identity of scalp clones could be inferred. TCRdb's version of the immuneACCESS table is confined to in-frame rearrangements and falls short of the full clone set. An unresolved V gene accounts for under half of the shortfall where checked; the remainder is of unknown origin. Clone size and the V and J calls come from that table; the DNA yielded D and trimming. This sample lists some 170,000 clones; approximately 52% were detected once. The top ten clones comprise 16% of the sample.

The sequences come from CD4+ T cells sorted from blood, collected between weeks 55 and 65, from a patient treated with tofacitinib. The chain was built from TRBV4-1 and TRBJ2-3, with 8 bases aligning to TRBD1. The receptor comes from a human donor with alopecia areata. The CDR3 corresponds to CASSQARTGGGTDTQYF. The sequenced DNA is TGCGCCAGCAGCCAGGCAAGAACAGGGGGAGGCACAGATACGCAGTATTTT.